The present entry profiles one T cell receptor beta chain with its context. Its matching antigen is unknown. The data were taken from a study of STAT3 mutations in large granular lymphocyte leukemia. General observations from the study: In T-cell large granular lymphocyte leukemia, about half of patients showed multiple immunodominant subclonotypes.

Average productive template count per sample was around 44,000. Assay used: immunoSEQ multiplex PCR; TCRdb lists only in-frame clones, some missing. Among some 17,000 clones, roughly 86% were seen once, and the ten largest hold 6.5% to 9.5%. Germline loops: CDR1 SNHLY, CDR2 FYNNEI. V was pared by 4 bases and J by 14 bases, with 5 bases of the junction left unmatched. The CDR3 consists of 11 residues. Sequences were obtained from peripheral blood mononuclear cells. The source of this sequence is a middle-aged man with T-cell large granular lymphocyte leukemia. Some clones in this sample may be carry-over from other donors' samples. The rearrangement uses TRBV2 and TRBJ2-3, with TRBD2 identical over 8 bases. CDR3 DNA sequence: TGTGCCAGCAGTGGGACTAGCCATATGTATTTT. Amino acids: CASSGTSHMYF. Drawing the rest from reference TRBV2 and TRBJ2-3, the complete variable domain is EPEVTQTPSHQVTQMGQEVILRCVPISNHLYFYWYRQILGQKVEFLVSFYNNEISEKSEIFDDQFSVERPDGSNFTLKIRSTKLEDSAMYFCASSGTSHMYFGPGTRLTVL.